Given below is one TCR beta chain in context. Its antigen is as yet unknown. Germline V gives CDR1 SEHNR, CDR2 FQNEAQ (reference sequence). This CDR3 contains 16 residues. Trimming took off 0 bases at V and 7 bases at J, with 16 bases between the two ends. This sample is drawn from a study of T cell repertoires in cytomegalovirus infection. TCRdb re-analysed the reads in MiXCR, keeping a single row per CDR3 protein. The sample includes 26,000 or so distinct CDR3 sequences, around 19% of them seen just once. The specimen was CD8+ T cells from cultured PBMCs, collected from culture after CMV antigen stimulation. The sequence came from a human donor in good health (CMV status not recorded). Some clones in this sample may be carry-over from other donors' samples. This chain links TRBV7-9 with TRBJ2-1, with D unresolved. CDR3 coding DNA: TGTGCCAGCAGCTTAGCCATCGGAATGGTTAGAAATGAGCAGTTCTTC. This translates into CASSLAIGMVRNEQFF. The full variable domain, in which reference TRBV7-9 and TRBJ2-1 provide the parts outside the CDR3, is DTGVSQNPRHKITKRGQNVTFRCDPISEHNRLYWYRQTLGQGPEFLTYFQNEAQLEKSRLLSDRFSAERPKGSFSTLEIQRTEQGDSAMYLCASSLAIGMVRNEQFFGPGTRLTVL.